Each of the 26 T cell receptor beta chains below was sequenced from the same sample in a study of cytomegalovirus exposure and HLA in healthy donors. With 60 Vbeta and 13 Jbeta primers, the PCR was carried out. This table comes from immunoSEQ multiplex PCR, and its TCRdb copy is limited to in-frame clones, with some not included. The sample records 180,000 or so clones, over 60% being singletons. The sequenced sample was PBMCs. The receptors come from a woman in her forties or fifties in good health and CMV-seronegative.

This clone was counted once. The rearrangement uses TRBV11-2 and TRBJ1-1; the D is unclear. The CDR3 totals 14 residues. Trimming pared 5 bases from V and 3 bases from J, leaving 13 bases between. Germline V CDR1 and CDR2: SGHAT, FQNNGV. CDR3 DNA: TGTGCCAGCAGCACTAGCGGGGAGGACACTGAAGCTTTCTTT. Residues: CASSTSGEDTEAFF.

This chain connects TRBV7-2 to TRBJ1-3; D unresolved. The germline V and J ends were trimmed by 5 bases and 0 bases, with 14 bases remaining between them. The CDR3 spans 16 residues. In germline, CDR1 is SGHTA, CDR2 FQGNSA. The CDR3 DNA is TGTGCCAGCAGCCCCGCACAGCCTGACTCTGGAAACACCATATATTTT. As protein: CASSPAQPDSGNTIYF.

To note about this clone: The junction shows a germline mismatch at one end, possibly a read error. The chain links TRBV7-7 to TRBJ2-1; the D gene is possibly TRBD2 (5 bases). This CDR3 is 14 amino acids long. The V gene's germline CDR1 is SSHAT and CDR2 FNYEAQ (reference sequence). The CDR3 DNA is TGTGCTAGCAGCCAAAGCCCCCGGGGCAATGAGCAGTTCTTC. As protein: CASSQSPRGNEQFF. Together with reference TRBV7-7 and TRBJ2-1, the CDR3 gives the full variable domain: GAGVSQSPRYKVTKRGQDVTLRCDPISSHATLYWYQQALGQGPEFLTYFNYEAQPDKSGLPSDRFSAERPEGSISTLTIQRTEQRDSAMYRCASSQSPRGNEQFFGPGTRLTVL.

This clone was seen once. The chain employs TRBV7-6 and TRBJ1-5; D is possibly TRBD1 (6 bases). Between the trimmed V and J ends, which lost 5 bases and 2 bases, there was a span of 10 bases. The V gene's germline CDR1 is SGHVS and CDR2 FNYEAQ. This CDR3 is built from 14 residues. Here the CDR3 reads CASSTGSGNQPQHF. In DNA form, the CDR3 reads TGTGCCAGCAGCACAGGGTCGGGCAATCAGCCCCAGCATTTT.

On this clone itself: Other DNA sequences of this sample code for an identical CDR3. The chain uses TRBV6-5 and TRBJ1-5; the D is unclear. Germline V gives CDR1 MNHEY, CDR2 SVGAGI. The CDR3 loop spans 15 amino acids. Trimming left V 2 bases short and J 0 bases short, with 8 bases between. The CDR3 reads CASSYSGDSNQPQHF. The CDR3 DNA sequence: TGTGCCAGCAGTTACAGCGGGGATAGCAATCAGCCCCAGCATTTT.

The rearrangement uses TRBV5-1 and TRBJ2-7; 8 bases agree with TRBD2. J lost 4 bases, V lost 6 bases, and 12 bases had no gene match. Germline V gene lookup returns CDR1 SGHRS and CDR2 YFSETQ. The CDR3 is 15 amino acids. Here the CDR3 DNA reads TGCGCCAGCACCCCCCGGACTAGCTTTCCTTACGAGCAGTACTTC. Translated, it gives CASTPRTSFPYEQYF. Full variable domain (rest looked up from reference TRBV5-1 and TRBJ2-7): KAGVTQTPRYLIKTRGQQVTLSCSPISGHRSVSWYQQTPGQGLQFLFEYFSETQRNKGNFPGRFSGRQFSNSRSEMNVSTLELGDSALYLCASTPRTSFPYEQYFGPGTRLTVT.

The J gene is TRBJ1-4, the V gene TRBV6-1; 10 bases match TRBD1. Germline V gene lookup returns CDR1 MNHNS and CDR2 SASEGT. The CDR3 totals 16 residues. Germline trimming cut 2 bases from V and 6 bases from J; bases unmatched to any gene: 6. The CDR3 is CASSERTGGSDEKLFF. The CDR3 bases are TGTGCCAGCAGTGAAAGGACAGGGGGTAGTGATGAAAAACTGTTTTTT.

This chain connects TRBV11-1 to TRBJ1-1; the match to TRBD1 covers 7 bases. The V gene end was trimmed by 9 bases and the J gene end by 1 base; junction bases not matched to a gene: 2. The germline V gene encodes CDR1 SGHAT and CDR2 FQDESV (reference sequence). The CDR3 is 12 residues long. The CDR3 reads CASQGGNTEAFF. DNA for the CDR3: TGTGCCAGTCAGGGGGGGAACACTGAAGCTTTCTTT.

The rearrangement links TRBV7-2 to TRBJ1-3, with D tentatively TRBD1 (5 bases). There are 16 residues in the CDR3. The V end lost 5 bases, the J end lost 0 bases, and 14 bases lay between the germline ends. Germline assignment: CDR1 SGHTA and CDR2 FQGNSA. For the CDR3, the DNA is TGTGCCAGCAGCCCCGGGACTCTCGGCTCTGGAAACACCATATATTTT. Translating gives CASSPGTLGSGNTIYF.

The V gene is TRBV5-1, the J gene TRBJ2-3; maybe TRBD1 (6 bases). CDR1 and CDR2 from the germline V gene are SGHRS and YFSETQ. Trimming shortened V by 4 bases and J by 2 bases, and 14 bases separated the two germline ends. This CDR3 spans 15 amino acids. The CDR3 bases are TGCGCCAGCAGCCCACAGACAGGAACCACAGATACGCAGTATTTT. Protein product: CASSPQTGTTDTQYF.

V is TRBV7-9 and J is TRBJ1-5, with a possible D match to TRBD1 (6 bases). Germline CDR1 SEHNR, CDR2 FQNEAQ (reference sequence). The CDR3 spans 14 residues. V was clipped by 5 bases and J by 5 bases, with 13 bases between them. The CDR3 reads CASSVGAPYQPQHF. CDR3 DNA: TGTGCCAGCAGCGTGGGGGCCCCATATCAGCCCCAGCATTTT.

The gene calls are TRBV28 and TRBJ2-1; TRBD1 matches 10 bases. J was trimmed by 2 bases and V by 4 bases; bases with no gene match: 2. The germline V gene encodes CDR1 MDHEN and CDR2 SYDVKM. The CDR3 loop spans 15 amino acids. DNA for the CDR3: TGTGCCAGCAGTTCCGGGACAGGGGCCTACAATGAGCAGTTCTTC. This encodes CASSSGTGAYNEQFF.

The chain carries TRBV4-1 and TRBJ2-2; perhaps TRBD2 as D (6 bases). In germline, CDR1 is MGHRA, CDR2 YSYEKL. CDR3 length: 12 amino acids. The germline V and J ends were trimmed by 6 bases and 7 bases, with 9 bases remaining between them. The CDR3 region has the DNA TGCGCCAGCAGGGAGGGGAGCGGGGAGCTGTTTTTT. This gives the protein CASREGSGELFF.

CDR3 DNA: TGTGCCAGCATCGGTGGGGGCTCCCAGCCCCAGCATTTT. This translates into CASIGGGSQPQHF. This rearrangement joins TRBV2 to TRBJ1-5; TRBD1 might be the D (6 bases). V dropped 7 bases and J dropped 7 bases, with 14 bases sitting between them. This CDR3 spans 13 amino acids. In germline, CDR1 is SNHLY, CDR2 FYNNEI.

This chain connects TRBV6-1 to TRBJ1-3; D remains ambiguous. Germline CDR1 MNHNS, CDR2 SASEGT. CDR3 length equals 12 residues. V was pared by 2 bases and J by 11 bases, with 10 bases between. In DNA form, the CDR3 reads TGTGCCAGCAGTGAAAACAGCCTGGCCATATATTTT. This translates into CASSENSLAIYF.

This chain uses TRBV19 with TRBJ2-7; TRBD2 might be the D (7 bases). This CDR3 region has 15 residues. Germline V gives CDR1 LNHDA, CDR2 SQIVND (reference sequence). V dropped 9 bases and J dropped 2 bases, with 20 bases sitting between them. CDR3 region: CASSTSGGRPYEQYF. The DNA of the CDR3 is TGTGCCAGCAGCACCTCCGGGGGGCGTCCCTACGAGCAGTACTTC.

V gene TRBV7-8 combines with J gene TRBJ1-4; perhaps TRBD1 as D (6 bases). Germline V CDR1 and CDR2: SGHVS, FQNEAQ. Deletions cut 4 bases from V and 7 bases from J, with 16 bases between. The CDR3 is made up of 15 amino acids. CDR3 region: CASSSTRGGIEKLFF. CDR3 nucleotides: TGTGCCAGCAGCTCCACCAGGGGTGGGATTGAAAAACTGTTTTTT.

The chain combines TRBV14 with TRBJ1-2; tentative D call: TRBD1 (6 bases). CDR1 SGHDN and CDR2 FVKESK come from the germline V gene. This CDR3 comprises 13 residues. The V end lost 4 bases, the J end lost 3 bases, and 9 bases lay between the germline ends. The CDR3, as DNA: TGTGCCAGCAGCCCCGGACAGTACTATGGCTACACCTTC. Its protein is CASSPGQYYGYTF.

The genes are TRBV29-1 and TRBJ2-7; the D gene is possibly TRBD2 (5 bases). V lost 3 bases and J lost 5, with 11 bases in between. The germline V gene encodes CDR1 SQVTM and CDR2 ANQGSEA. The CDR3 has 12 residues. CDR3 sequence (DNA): TGCAGCGTTGAGAGAGGGAGCGACGAGCAGTACTTC. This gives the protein CSVERGSDEQYF.

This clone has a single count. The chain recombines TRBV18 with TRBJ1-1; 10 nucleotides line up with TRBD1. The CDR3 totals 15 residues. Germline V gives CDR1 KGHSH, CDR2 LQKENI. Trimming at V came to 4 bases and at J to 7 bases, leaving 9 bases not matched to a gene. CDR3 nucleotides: TGTGCCAGCTCACTGGGACAGGGGCAGAAAGGTGAAGCTTTCTTT. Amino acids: CASSLGQGQKGEAFF.

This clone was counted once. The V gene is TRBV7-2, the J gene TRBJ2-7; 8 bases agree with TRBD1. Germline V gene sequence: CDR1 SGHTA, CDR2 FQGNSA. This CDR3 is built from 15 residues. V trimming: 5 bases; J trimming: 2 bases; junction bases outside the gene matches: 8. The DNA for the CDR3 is TGTGCCAGCAGCCAAGGGACAGGCCCCCCCTACGAGCAGTACTTC. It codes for CASSQGTGPPYEQYF. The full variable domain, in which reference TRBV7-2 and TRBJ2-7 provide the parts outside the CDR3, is GAGVSQSPSNKVTEKGKDVELRCDPISGHTALYWYRQSLGQGLEFLIYFQGNSAPDKSGLPSDRFSAERTGGSVSTLTIQRTQQEDSAVYLCASSQGTGPPYEQYFGPGTRLTVT.

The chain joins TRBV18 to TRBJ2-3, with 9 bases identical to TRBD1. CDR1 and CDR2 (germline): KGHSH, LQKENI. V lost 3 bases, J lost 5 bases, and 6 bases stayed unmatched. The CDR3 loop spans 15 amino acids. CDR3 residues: CASSPGQGGGDTQYF. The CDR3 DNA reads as TGTGCCAGCTCACCGGGACAGGGAGGTGGAGATACGCAGTATTTT.

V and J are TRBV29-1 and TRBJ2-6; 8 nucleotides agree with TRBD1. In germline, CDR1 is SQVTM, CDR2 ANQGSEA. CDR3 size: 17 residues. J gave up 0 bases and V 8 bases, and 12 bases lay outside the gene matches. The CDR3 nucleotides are TGCAGCCCTAAACCCGACAGGGGAGACTCTGGGGCCAACGTCCTGACTTTC. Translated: CSPKPDRGDSGANVLTF.

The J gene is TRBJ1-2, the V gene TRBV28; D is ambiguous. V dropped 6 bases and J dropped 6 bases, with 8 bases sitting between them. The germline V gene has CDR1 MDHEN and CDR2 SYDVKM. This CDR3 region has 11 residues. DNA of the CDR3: TGTGCCAGCAGCACAAAAAATGGCTACACCTTC. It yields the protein CASSTKNGYTF.

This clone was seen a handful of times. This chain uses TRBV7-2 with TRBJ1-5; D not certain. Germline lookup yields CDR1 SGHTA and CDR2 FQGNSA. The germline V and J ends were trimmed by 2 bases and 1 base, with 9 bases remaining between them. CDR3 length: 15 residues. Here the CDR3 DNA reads TGTGCCAGCAGCTTAACGGGAAGCAGCAATCAGCCCCAGCATTTT. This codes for CASSLTGSSNQPQHF.

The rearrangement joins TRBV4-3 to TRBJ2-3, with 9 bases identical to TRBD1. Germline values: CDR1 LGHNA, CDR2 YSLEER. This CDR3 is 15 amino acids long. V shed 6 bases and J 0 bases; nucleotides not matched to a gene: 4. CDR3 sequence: CASRDRGGSTDTQYF. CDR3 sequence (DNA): TGCGCCAGCAGGGACAGGGGTGGAAGCACAGATACGCAGTATTTT.